This entry features one T cell receptor (beta chain) sequence. The data originate from a study of blood T cell repertoires in COVID-19. Study context: Acute and convalescent COVID-19 specimens originated in the United States, Italy and Spain.

The age range of participants was about 18 to 95 years, with residence in under 30 US areas. CDR3 length: 14 residues. CDR1 SGHRS and CDR2 YFSETQ come from the germline V gene. V lost 4 bases, J lost 4 bases, and 4 bases stayed unmatched. As originally analysed: Reference gene primer amplification in the assay estimated nucleated cell counts. Measured with immunoSEQ multiplex PCR; TCRdb has only the in-frame clones, and not every one. That table furnishes V, J and clone size, whereas the DNA furnished D and trimming. The sample shows over 150,000 clones, approximately 83% of them seen only once. The genes are TRBV5-1 and TRBJ2-3; 9 bases match TRBD1. The sequencing sample was made of PBMCs or T cells enriched from blood (not recorded which). This TCR was sampled from a man aged 35 to 55 who had recovered from COVID-19. CDR3 coding DNA: TGCGCCAGCAGCATAGGACAGGGGTCAGATACGCAGTATTTT. Amino acid sequence: CASSIGQGSDTQYF.